The subject of this entry is one TCR beta chain. Its antigen is unknown. No qualities accompany the bases; no much larger clone lies one base away. This record belongs to a study of blood T cell repertoires in COVID-19 (dated by TCRdb to 2019 to 2021). About the study as a whole: Collaborator samples came from the United States, Italy and Spain and covered acute and convalescent phases of COVID-19. The prospective study material was composed of cDNA or gDNA derived from T cells, B-cell-depleted T cells, or PBMCs. The dataset comprised deeply sampled blood TCRbeta repertoires from subjects exposed to, actively infected with, or recovered from COVID-19. The repertoires were released in a freely available public database intended as a resource for research on the immune response to SARS-CoV-2. Samples came from the ongoing ImmuneRACE study (first 160 participants) plus 1,254 subjects from 6 global collaborators. The sample metadata nearly always contained a de-identified subject ID, COVID-19 status, age in years and sex. Where HLA class I and class II types were available, the types were taken from metadata supplied by the sample provider, not from assay-based typing.

Enrolling through a virtual design, the prospective study's participants ranged in age from roughly 18 to 90 years and lived across roughly 24 United States geographic areas. In the prospective study, cohorts were assigned on the basis of participant-reported clinical history obtained from a screening survey and a study questionnaire. Recovered participants in ImmuneRACE Cohort 3 were defined by two consecutive negative NP/OP PCR tests, clearance by a healthcare professional, or resolution of symptoms. In the prospective study, whole blood, serum and a nasopharyngeal or oropharyngeal swab were collected from each participant by mobile phlebotomists. Additional blood draws and questionnaires over an approximately two-month period could optionally be provided by prospective study participants. Blood samples from the prospective study were shipped frozen or at room temperature prior to DNA extraction.

Results and caveats for the whole study, not just this receptor: Clinical and demographic metadata were provided uncurated, with the amount varying by source and participant.

TCRbeta CDR3 regions were amplified from genomic DNA by means of the immunoSEQ Assay, a bias-controlled multiplex PCR. Concerning the study's data processing: The number of nucleated cells in each sample was estimated by amplification of reference gene primers within the assay. Sequence reads were collapsed and filtered to measure the absolute abundance of every unique TCRbeta CDR3 rearrangement. For each sample, productive Simpson clonality was calculated as the square root of Simpson's diversity index over productive rearrangements. The source is immuneACCESS, and TCRdb retained only in-frame sequences with V and J called. Part of the clones is not carried over; for the studies checked, unresolved V genes explain less than half of this, and the remainder is unexplained. V and J calls and clone size are copied from that table; D and trimming were computed from the DNA. The sample table shows roughly 500,000 clones, and about 88% are seen once. The leading ten clones occupy roughly 8% of the sample.

The germline V gene provides CDR1 LGHNA and CDR2 YNFKEQ. From the cysteine up to the phenylalanine, the CDR3 has a length of 16 residues. The sequence is cut down to CDR3 DNA, 48 bases in frame from base 1. Here V drops 4 bases and J drops 5 bases, and the junction holds 8 bases not matched to any gene. The sequence was obtained from a woman aged 55-69 years who had recovered from COVID-19. Sequencing was done on a sample of PBMCs or T cells enriched from blood (not recorded which). Recombination joined TRBV4-2 with TRBJ2-2; 9 bases in between match TRBD2. The CDR3 in this case is CASSPFSGGRTGELFF. The DNA reads TGTGCCAGCAGCCCCTTCAGCGGGGGGCGGACCGGGGAGCTGTTTTTT.